A single sample gave rise to the 5 T cell receptor beta chains below, sequenced in a study of response to subunit inactivated influenza vaccine. TCRdb reanalysed the RT-PCR reads using MiXCR and keeps one entry per CDR3 protein. Altogether 150,000 to 200,000 distinct CDR3 sequences are present, roughly 10% being singletons, with the ten largest covering around 33%. Sequences were derived from CD8+ T cells sorted from PBMCs, sampled less than 30 months after vaccination. The source of these receptors is a man aged 50 to 69 who received an inactivated influenza vaccine.

A few counts support this clonotype. The V gene is TRBV27, the J gene TRBJ1-2, with D perhaps matching TRBD1 (6 bases). CDR3 length: 13 residues. Germline V lookup: CDR1 MNHEY, CDR2 SMNVEV (reference sequence). Trimming pared 2 bases from V and 8 bases from J, leaving 12 bases between. The CDR3 DNA sequence: TGTGCCAGCAGTTTAGGGGGGGCTGCCGGCTACACCTTC. Amino acids: CASSLGGAAGYTF.

The chain joins TRBV20-1 to TRBJ2-2; perhaps TRBD1 as D (6 bases). Between the trimmed V and J ends, which lost 0 bases and 6 bases, there was a span of 14 bases. The germline V gene encodes CDR1 DFQATT and CDR2 SNEGSKA (reference sequence). The CDR3 is 15 residues long. DNA of the CDR3: TGCAGTGCTAGAGATTTAACAGGGAGCGCCGGGGAGCTGTTTTTT. Residues: CSARDLTGSAGELFF.

This clonotype was seen more than once but under ten times. The V and J genes are TRBV6-5 and TRBJ1-1; TRBD1 aligns across 7 bases. Trimming removed 0 bases from V and 1 base from J; junction bases left unmatched: 5. CDR3 length: 16 residues. CDR1 is MNHEY and CDR2 is SVGAGI in the germline V gene. DNA of the CDR3: TGTGCCAGCAGTTACTCACGGGACAGCCCGAACACTGAAGCTTTCTTT. Amino acid sequence: CASSYSRDSPNTEAFF.

This clonotype was observed a few times. The rearrangement joins TRBV5-1 to TRBJ2-3; D possibly corresponds to TRBD2 (5 bases). CDR1 and CDR2 (germline): SGHRS, YFSETQ. The CDR3 is made up of 15 amino acids. Trimming took 0 bases from V and 2 from J, leaving 10 bases between them. CDR3 sequence (DNA): TGCGCCAGCAGCTTGGGACTAACCAACACAGATACGCAGTATTTT. This codes for CASSLGLTNTDTQYF.

The chain is built from TRBV9 and TRBJ2-2, with D perhaps TRBD2 (8 bases). This CDR3 spans 14 amino acids. Germline V gene lookup returns CDR1 SGDLS and CDR2 YYNGEE. Trimming left V 7 bases short and J 4 bases short, with 14 bases between. This CDR3 reads CASRGGQTTGELFF. The CDR3 DNA reads as TGTGCCAGCCGGGGGGGACAGACCACCGGGGAGCTGTTTTTT.